The sequence of this T cell receptor (beta chain) was determined in a study of control samples from healthy donors and cancer patients. The data were produced by immunoSEQ multiplex PCR, yet TCRdb's version contains in-frame clones alone and is incomplete. The sample lists over 200,000 clones, almost 85% occurring once. CDR3 length equals 14 residues. Between the trimmed V and J ends, which lost 5 bases and 9 bases, there was a span of 17 bases. CDR1 and CDR2 (germline): MNHEY, SMNVEV (reference sequence). The receptor comes from an older woman with lung cancer. The sample was PBMCs. The chain employs TRBV27 and TRBJ2-1; D perhaps matches TRBD1 (6 bases). The CDR3 region is CASSRIQQGAEQFF. Here the CDR3 DNA reads TGTGCCAGCAGTCGCATCCAACAGGGTGCTGAGCAGTTCTTC.